This TCR beta chain stems from a study of shared clonotypes between healthy human individuals. Findings and caveats of the study: Sampling was confined to blood; repertoires within tissues likely differ.

Measured with immunoSEQ multiplex PCR; TCRdb has only the in-frame clones, and not every one. The sample shows about 2.4 million clones, over 85% of them seen only once. As to this clone: Antigen unknown.

The length of the CDR3 is 16 residues. The germline V gene has CDR1 SNHLY and CDR2 FYNNEI. V was clipped by 1 base and J by 9 bases, with 21 bases between them. The rearrangement joins TRBV2 to TRBJ2-5; TRBD2 is a possible D gene (7 bases). The TCR was taken from a man aged 18 to 29 in good health. Some clones in this sample may be carry-over from other donors' samples. Sample: naive CD4+ T cells from PBMCs. Subset in this sample: CD45RA+ positively selected. This CDR3 reads CASSEVSPGQGGAQYF. The CDR3, as DNA: TGTGCCAGCAGTGAAGTATCGCCGGGGCAAGGGGGGGCCCAGTACTTC.